This T cell receptor (beta chain) was recorded in a study of CD8+ T cells in alopecia areata. RNA, once extracted, was reverse transcribed into cDNA for use as the sequencing template. TCRdb keeps only in-frame clones here, not all; method: immunoSEQ multiplex PCR. The profile shows 160,000 or so clones, more than 45% of them singletons. The clonotype was recovered from a human donor with alopecia areata. Sequencing used CD8+ T cells sorted from blood, obtained at week 0.

The CDR3 region is CASKVRGIPGTGFGNQPQHF. In DNA, the CDR3 is TGTGCCAGCAAAGTACGTGGAATTCCCGGGACAGGGTTTGGCAATCAGCCCCAGCATTTT. This rearrangement joins TRBV2 to TRBJ1-5; TRBD1 agrees at 9 bases. The ends lost 7 bases at V and 2 bases at J; junction bases unmatched: 21. Germline CDR1 and CDR2: SNHLY and FYNNEI. The CDR3 extends over 20 amino acids.